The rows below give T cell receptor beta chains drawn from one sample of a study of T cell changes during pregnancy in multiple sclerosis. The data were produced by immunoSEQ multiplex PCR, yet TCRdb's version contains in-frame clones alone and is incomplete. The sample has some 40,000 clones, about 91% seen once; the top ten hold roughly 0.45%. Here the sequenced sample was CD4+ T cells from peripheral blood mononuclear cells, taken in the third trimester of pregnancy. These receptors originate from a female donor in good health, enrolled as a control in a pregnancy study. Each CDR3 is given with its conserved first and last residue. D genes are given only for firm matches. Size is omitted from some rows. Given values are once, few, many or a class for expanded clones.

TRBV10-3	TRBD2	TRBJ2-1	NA	CAISARTSGGDNEQFF	TGTGCCATCAGTGCTAGGACTAGCGGGGGGGACAATGAGCAGTTCTTC
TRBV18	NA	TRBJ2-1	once	CASTRLGDYNEQFF	TGTGCCAGCACTCGATTAGGGGACTACAATGAGCAGTTCTTC
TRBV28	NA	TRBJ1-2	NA	CASSLGGDYGYTF	TGTGCCAGCAGTTTAGGTGGAGACTATGGCTACACCTTC
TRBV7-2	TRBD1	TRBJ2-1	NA	CASSRQGIRNEQFF	TGTGCCAGCAGCCGACAGGGGATACGCAATGAGCAGTTCTTC
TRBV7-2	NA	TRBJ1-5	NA	CASSISIDQPQHF	TGTGCCAGCAGCATAAGTATAGATCAGCCCCAGCATTTT
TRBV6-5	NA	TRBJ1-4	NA	CASSPRQGEKLFF	TGTGCCAGCAGTCCGCGTCAGGGTGAAAAACTGTTTTTT
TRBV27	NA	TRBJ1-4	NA	CASRGVNEKLFF	TGTGCCAGCCGGGGGGTTAATGAAAAACTGTTTTTT
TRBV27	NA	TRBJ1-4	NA	CASRRGGYEKLFF	TGTGCCAGCAGGCGGGGGGGCTATGAAAAACTGTTTTTT
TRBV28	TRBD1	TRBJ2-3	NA	CASSGTGTDTQYF	TGTGCCAGCAGTGGGACAGGCACAGATACGCAGTATTTT
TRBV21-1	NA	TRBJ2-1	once	CASSKIRAVSYNEQFF	TGTGCCAGCAGCAAAATTCGAGCGGTGTCCTACAATGAGCAGTTCTTC
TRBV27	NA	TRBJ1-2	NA	CASSRLGQSVSYGYTF	TGTGCCAGCAGCCGCCTAGGACAGTCCGTAAGCTATGGCTACACCTTC
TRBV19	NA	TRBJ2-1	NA	CASSEVRVVYNEQFF	TGTGCCAGTAGTGAAGTGAGAGTGGTCTACAATGAGCAGTTCTTC
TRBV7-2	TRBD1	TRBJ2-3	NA	CASSRGDRGMQYF	TGTGCCAGCAGCCGCGGCGACAGGGGTATGCAGTATTTT
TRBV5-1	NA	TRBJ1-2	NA	CASSLRGPEIDGYTF	TGCGCCAGCAGCTTACGAGGGCCCGAAATCGATGGCTACACCTTC
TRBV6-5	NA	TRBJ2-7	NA	CASSYSNRQYEQYF	TGTGCCAGCAGTTACTCGAATCGACAATACGAGCAGTACTTC
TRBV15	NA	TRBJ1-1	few	CATSRDRRNTEAFF	TGTGCCACCAGCAGAGACAGAAGGAACACTGAAGCTTTCTTT
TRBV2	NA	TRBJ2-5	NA	CASSAGPVGGETQYF	TGTGCCAGCAGCGCGGGCCCCGTGGGAGGAGAGACCCAGTACTTC
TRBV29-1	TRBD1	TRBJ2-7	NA	CSVEDGTGDLSEQYF	TGCAGCGTTGAAGATGGGACAGGGGATTTAAGCGAGCAGTACTTC
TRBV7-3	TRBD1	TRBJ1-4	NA	CASSSSGGPNEKLFF	TGTGCCAGCAGCTCCTCAGGGGGGCCCAATGAAAAACTGTTTTTT
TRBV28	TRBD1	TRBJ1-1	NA	CASSVGGTGDTEAFF	TGTGCCAGCAGTGTAGGCGGGACAGGGGACACTGAAGCTTTCTTT
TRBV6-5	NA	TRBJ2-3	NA	CASTVPGGDTQYF	TGTGCCAGCACGGTGCCGGGTGGAGATACGCAGTATTTT
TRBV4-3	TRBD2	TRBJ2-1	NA	CASSQSGSTDNEQFF	TGCGCCAGCAGCCAAAGCGGGAGTACCGACAATGAGCAGTTCTTC
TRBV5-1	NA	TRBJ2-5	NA	CASSPTTGRAETQYF	TGCGCCAGCAGCCCCACTACAGGGCGGGCGGAGACCCAGTACTTC
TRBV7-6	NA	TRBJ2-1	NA	CASSPFDNEQFF	TGTGCCAGCAGCCCCTTTGACAATGAGCAGTTCTTC
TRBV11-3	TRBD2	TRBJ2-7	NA	CASSLTAGDVYEQYF	TGTGCCAGCAGCTTAACAGCGGGAGATGTCTACGAGCAGTACTTC
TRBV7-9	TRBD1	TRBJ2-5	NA	CASSNQQGAQETQYF	TGTGCCAGCAGCAATCAACAGGGGGCGCAAGAGACCCAGTACTTC
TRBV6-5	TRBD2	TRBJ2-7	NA	CASSYQSGLAYEQYF	TGTGCCAGCAGTTACCAATCGGGACTAGCCTACGAGCAGTACTTC
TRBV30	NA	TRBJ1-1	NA	CAWSVDMNTEAFF	TGTGCCTGGAGTGTAGACATGAACACTGAAGCTTTCTTT
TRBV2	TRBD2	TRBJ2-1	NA	CASTGLEQTRYNEQFF	TGTGCCAGCACCGGACTAGAACAAACCCGATACAATGAGCAGTTCTTC
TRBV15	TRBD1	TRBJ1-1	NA	CATSRQAGTGTNTEAFF	TGTGCCACCAGCAGACAAGCCGGGACAGGGACGAACACTGAAGCTTTCTTT
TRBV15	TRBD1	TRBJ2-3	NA	CATSRRDREVDTQYF	TGTGCCACCAGCAGGAGGGACAGGGAGGTAGATACGCAGTATTTT
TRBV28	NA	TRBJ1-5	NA	CASSLVQGGNQPQHF	TGTGCCAGCAGTTTAGTACAGGGAGGCAATCAGCCCCAGCATTTT
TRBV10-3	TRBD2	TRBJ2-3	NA	CAISEAGRGGTDTQYF	TGTGCCATCAGTGAGGCCGGGAGGGGCGGCACAGATACGCAGTATTTT
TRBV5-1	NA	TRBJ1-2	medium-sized	CASSPTEGRYGYTF	TGCGCCAGCAGCCCGACAGAAGGACGCTATGGCTACACCTTC
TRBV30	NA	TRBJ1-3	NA	CAWLLGGPGNTIYF	TGTGCCTGGCTCCTGGGAGGGCCTGGAAACACCATATATTTT
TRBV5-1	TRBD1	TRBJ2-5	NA	CASSLADLTGPETQYF	TGCGCCAGCAGCTTGGCGGATCTGACAGGGCCGGAGACCCAGTACTTC
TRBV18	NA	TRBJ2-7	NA	CASSPAAYDYEQYF	TGTGCCAGCTCACCGGCGGCGTACGATTACGAGCAGTACTTC
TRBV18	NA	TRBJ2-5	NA	CASSPGQTKETQYF	TGTGCCAGCTCACCCGGACAGACTAAAGAGACCCAGTACTTC
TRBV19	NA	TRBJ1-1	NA	CASTSDRNTEAFF	TGTGCCAGTACATCGGACAGGAACACTGAAGCTTTCTTT
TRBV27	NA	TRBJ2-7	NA	CASSFKRDGYEQYF	TGTGCCAGCAGTTTTAAGCGAGATGGCTACGAGCAGTACTTC
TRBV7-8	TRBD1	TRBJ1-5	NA	CASSLDRGLQPQHF	TGTGCCAGCAGCCTGGACAGGGGGCTTCAGCCCCAGCATTTT
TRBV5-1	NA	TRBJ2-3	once	CASSFLVLSPARADTQYF	TGCGCCAGCAGCTTTCTCGTACTTTCTCCGGCCAGGGCGGATACGCAGTATTTT
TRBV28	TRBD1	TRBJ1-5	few	CASSLTGGNQPQHF	TGTGCCAGCAGTTTGACAGGGGGCAATCAGCCCCAGCATTTT
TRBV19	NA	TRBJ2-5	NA	CASRPRSGFGETQYF	TGTGCCAGCCGGCCGAGGTCGGGTTTCGGAGAGACCCAGTACTTC
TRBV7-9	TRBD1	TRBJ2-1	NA	CASSRTGGDNEQFF	TGTGCCAGCAGCCGGACAGGGGGGGACAATGAGCAGTTCTTC
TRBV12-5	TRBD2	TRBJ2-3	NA	CASGPGTSGGRTDTQYF	TGTGCTAGTGGTCCAGGGACTAGCGGGGGGAGAACAGATACGCAGTATTTT
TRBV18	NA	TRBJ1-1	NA	CASSPPVRRLNTEAFF	TGTGCCAGCTCACCACCGGTGAGGCGCCTAAACACTGAAGCTTTCTTT
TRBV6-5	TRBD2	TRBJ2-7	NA	CASSYSLSGRLGEQYF	TGTGCCAGCAGTTACTCATTAAGCGGGAGACTCGGCGAGCAGTACTTC
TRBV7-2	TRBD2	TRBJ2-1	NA	CASSLGGGSYNEQFF	TGTGCCAGCAGCTTAGGGGGGGGCTCCTACAATGAGCAGTTCTTC
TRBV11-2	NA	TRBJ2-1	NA	CASRYNIGVYNEQFF	TGTGCCAGCAGGTATAATATAGGAGTCTACAATGAGCAGTTCTTC
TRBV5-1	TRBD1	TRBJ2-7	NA	CASSRQGYEQYF	TGCGCCAGCAGCAGACAGGGTTACGAGCAGTACTTC
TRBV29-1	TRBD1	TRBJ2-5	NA	CSVGYPGQGSRETQYF	TGCAGCGTTGGGTACCCGGGACAGGGGTCTAGAGAGACCCAGTACTTC
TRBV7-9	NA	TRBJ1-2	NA	CASSLGGVYGYTF	TGTGCCAGCAGCCTGGGAGGGGTCTATGGCTACACCTTC